The rows below give T cell receptor beta chains drawn from one sample of a study of shared clonotypes between healthy human individuals. Profiling relied on immunoSEQ multiplex PCR, and the TCRdb table lists in-frame clones only, not all of them. The sample lists over a million clones, around 97% occurring once. Sequencing input: naive CD4+ T cells sorted from blood. The receptors originated from a man under 40 in good health. CDR3s include the opening cysteine and the closing phenylalanine or tryptophan. A D gene is named only where the DNA matches it firmly. Clone size, where shown, is once, few, many, or a class for clones that have expanded.

d_gene: NA
abundance: NA
v_gene: TRBV5-1
j_gene: TRBJ2-2
CDR3nt: TGCGCCAGCAGTCCTTTAAGGGGGTTCAACACCGGGGAGCTGTTTTTT
CDR3aa: CASSPLRGFNTGELFF

d_gene: NA
abundance: once
v_gene: TRBV5-1
j_gene: TRBJ1-5
CDR3nt: TGCGCCAGCAGCTTGTGGGGCGGGAATAGCAATCAGCCCCAGCATTTT
CDR3aa: CASSLWGGNSNQPQHF

d_gene: NA
abundance: NA
v_gene: TRBV15
j_gene: TRBJ2-7
CDR3nt: TGTGCCACCAGCAGAGATCAGCCCGGGGGTTGGTCCTACGAGCAGTACTTC
CDR3aa: CATSRDQPGGWSYEQYF

d_gene: NA
abundance: NA
v_gene: TRBV6-1
j_gene: TRBJ1-1
CDR3nt: TGTGCCAGCAGTCCGACAGATGGGAACACTGAAGCTTTCTTT
CDR3aa: CASSPTDGNTEAFF

d_gene: NA
abundance: NA
v_gene: TRBV5-1
j_gene: TRBJ2-1
CDR3nt: TGCGCCAGCAGCTTTTCGCCAGGGCACACCTACAATGAGCAGTTCTTC
CDR3aa: CASSFSPGHTYNEQFF

d_gene: NA
abundance: NA
v_gene: TRBV29-1
j_gene: TRBJ1-1
CDR3nt: TGCAGCGTTGAAGGCAGGGACACTGAAGCTTTCTTT
CDR3aa: CSVEGRDTEAFF

d_gene: TRBD1
abundance: NA
v_gene: TRBV28
j_gene: TRBJ2-7
CDR3nt: TGTGCCAGCAAGAGGACAGGGGGATACTACGAGCAGTACTTC
CDR3aa: CASKRTGGYYEQYF

d_gene: NA
abundance: NA
v_gene: TRBV28
j_gene: TRBJ2-4
CDR3nt: TGTGCCAGCAGTTTCGAAGGTTCCCTCTTAAACATTCAGTACTTC
CDR3aa: CASSFEGSLLNIQYF

d_gene: NA
abundance: NA
v_gene: TRBV5-5
j_gene: TRBJ2-7
CDR3nt: TGTGCCAGCAGCCTTGGCCCGGCGCTTCTGGAGCAGTACTTC
CDR3aa: CASSLGPALLEQYF

d_gene: NA
abundance: NA
v_gene: TRBV19
j_gene: TRBJ1-2
CDR3nt: TGTGCCAGTAGTATCTTCAGTGGGGGGAAAAATAATGGCTACACCTTC
CDR3aa: CASSIFSGGKNNGYTF

d_gene: TRBD2
abundance: NA
v_gene: TRBV9
j_gene: TRBJ2-5
CDR3nt: TGTGCCAGCAGCGTAGGTGGGACTAGGAAAGAGACCCAGTACTTC
CDR3aa: CASSVGGTRKETQYF

d_gene: NA
abundance: NA
v_gene: TRBV15
j_gene: TRBJ1-4
CDR3nt: TGTGCCACCAGCGCAGGCGCAACTAATGAAAAACTGTTTTTT
CDR3aa: CATSAGATNEKLFF

d_gene: NA
abundance: NA
v_gene: TRBV27
j_gene: TRBJ1-1
CDR3nt: TGTGCCAGCATCTCCAGGGATAAGTATGAAGCTTTCTTT
CDR3aa: CASISRDKYEAFF

d_gene: NA
abundance: NA
v_gene: TRBV11-2
j_gene: TRBJ2-7
CDR3nt: TGTGCCAGCAGCTCGCGACTAGCCTACGAGCAGTACTTC
CDR3aa: CASSSRLAYEQYF

d_gene: NA
abundance: NA
v_gene: TRBV6-4
j_gene: TRBJ2-1
CDR3nt: TGTGCCAGCAGTAACGGCTTGGGGTCCTACAATGAGCAGTTCTTC
CDR3aa: CASSNGLGSYNEQFF

d_gene: NA
abundance: NA
v_gene: TRBV6-5
j_gene: TRBJ1-2
CDR3nt: TGTGCCAGCAGTTACGGGACTAACTATGGCTACACCTTC
CDR3aa: CASSYGTNYGYTF

d_gene: NA
abundance: NA
v_gene: TRBV10-1
j_gene: TRBJ1-1
CDR3nt: TGCGCCAGCTCACTGGAGCAGGGGTGGAACACTGAAGCTTTCTTT
CDR3aa: CASSLEQGWNTEAFF

d_gene: NA
abundance: NA
v_gene: TRBV6-6
j_gene: TRBJ2-7
CDR3nt: TGTGCCAGCAGTTATACGGTCAGGGCTTACGAGCAGTACTTC
CDR3aa: CASSYTVRAYEQYF

d_gene: NA
abundance: NA
v_gene: TRBV11-3
j_gene: TRBJ2-2
CDR3nt: TGTGCCAGCAGCTTAGGCCCAACCGGGGCTACCGGGGAGCTGTTTTTT
CDR3aa: CASSLGPTGATGELFF

d_gene: TRBD1
abundance: NA
v_gene: TRBV4-1
j_gene: TRBJ1-2
CDR3nt: TGCGCCAGCAGCGGACCGGGACAGGCCTATGGCTACACCTTC
CDR3aa: CASSGPGQAYGYTF

d_gene: NA
abundance: NA
v_gene: TRBV6-5
j_gene: TRBJ1-5
CDR3nt: TGTGCCAGCAGTAAACAGGGCGGTCAGCCCCAGCATTTT
CDR3aa: CASSKQGGQPQHF

d_gene: TRBD1
abundance: once
v_gene: TRBV28
j_gene: TRBJ2-1
CDR3nt: TGTGCCAGCAGTTTATGGATTGGCAGGGGGTCCTACAATGAGCAGTTCTTC
CDR3aa: CASSLWIGRGSYNEQFF

d_gene: TRBD1
abundance: NA
v_gene: TRBV6-1
j_gene: TRBJ1-1
CDR3nt: TGTGCCAGCAGGGACGGGACAGGGTATTTCACTGAAGCTTTCTTT
CDR3aa: CASRDGTGYFTEAFF

d_gene: NA
abundance: NA
v_gene: TRBV11-3
j_gene: TRBJ2-7
CDR3nt: TGTGCCAGCAGCCCCTCGGGGGTCGACGAGCAGTACTTC
CDR3aa: CASSPSGVDEQYF

d_gene: TRBD1
abundance: once
v_gene: TRBV5-4
j_gene: TRBJ2-3
CDR3nt: TGTGCCAGCAGCGATGACAGGGTTGATACGCAGTATTTT
CDR3aa: CASSDDRVDTQYF

d_gene: NA
abundance: NA
v_gene: TRBV5-4
j_gene: TRBJ2-2
CDR3nt: TGTGCCAGCAGCTCAAGACAGCTTAACACGGCCGGGGAGCTGTTTTTT
CDR3aa: CASSSRQLNTAGELFF

d_gene: TRBD1
abundance: once
v_gene: TRBV28
j_gene: TRBJ1-2
CDR3nt: TGTGCCAGCAGCAAGTTGAGGGGGCTGGGGTATGGCTACACCTTC
CDR3aa: CASSKLRGLGYGYTF

d_gene: NA
abundance: NA
v_gene: TRBV5-4
j_gene: TRBJ1-4
CDR3nt: TGTGCCAGCAGCGCTACAGGGCCTCGGAATGAAAAACTGTTTTTT
CDR3aa: CASSATGPRNEKLFF

d_gene: NA
abundance: once
v_gene: TRBV2
j_gene: TRBJ1-1
CDR3nt: TGTGCCAGCAATGAGGGGAGGGGAGGGGGCACTGAAGCTTTCTTT
CDR3aa: CASNEGRGGGTEAFF

d_gene: NA
abundance: NA
v_gene: TRBV9
j_gene: TRBJ2-7
CDR3nt: TGTGCCAGCAGCGTAGTATGGGGGTCCTACGAGCAGTACTTC
CDR3aa: CASSVVWGSYEQYF

d_gene: TRBD1
abundance: NA
v_gene: TRBV19
j_gene: TRBJ1-2
CDR3nt: TGTGCCAGTACCCGACAGGGGAATGCATATGGCTACACCTTC
CDR3aa: CASTRQGNAYGYTF

d_gene: NA
abundance: NA
v_gene: TRBV4-3
j_gene: TRBJ2-6
CDR3nt: TGCGCCAGCAGCCAAGATGGGGACAACTCTGGGGCCAACGTCCTGACTTTC
CDR3aa: CASSQDGDNSGANVLTF

d_gene: NA
abundance: NA
v_gene: TRBV28
j_gene: TRBJ2-7
CDR3nt: TGTGCCAGCAGTTTTGCTAGCGCCCTCAACGCGCAGTACTTC
CDR3aa: CASSFASALNAQYF

d_gene: TRBD1
abundance: NA
v_gene: TRBV7-2
j_gene: TRBJ2-5
CDR3nt: TGTGCCAGCAGCAGGGACAGGGTAGAGTGGACCCAGTACTTC
CDR3aa: CASSRDRVEWTQYF

d_gene: NA
abundance: NA
v_gene: TRBV10-3
j_gene: TRBJ2-5
CDR3nt: TGTGCCATCAGTGTTGGGGGGAGAGAGACCCAGTACTTC
CDR3aa: CAISVGGRETQYF

d_gene: NA
abundance: NA
v_gene: TRBV7-2
j_gene: TRBJ2-7
CDR3nt: TGTGCCAGCAGCTCTCCCGGGGCCGGCCTCTACGAGCAGTACTTC
CDR3aa: CASSSPGAGLYEQYF

d_gene: NA
abundance: NA
v_gene: TRBV6-5
j_gene: TRBJ2-6
CDR3nt: TGTGCCAGCAGTTACTCCCGGGAGTCTGGGGCCAACGTCCTGACTTTC
CDR3aa: CASSYSRESGANVLTF

d_gene: TRBD1
abundance: NA
v_gene: TRBV5-4
j_gene: TRBJ2-5
CDR3nt: TGTGCCAGCAGCGCGGACAGGGGACACCAAGAGACCCAGTACTTC
CDR3aa: CASSADRGHQETQYF

d_gene: NA
abundance: NA
v_gene: TRBV20-1
j_gene: TRBJ1-2
CDR3nt: TGCAGTGCATCAGGAGGCACCTTC
CDR3aa: CSASGGTF

d_gene: NA
abundance: NA
v_gene: TRBV7-8
j_gene: TRBJ1-5
CDR3nt: TGTGCCAGCAGCTTAGACACAGGGAGCAATCAGCCCCAGCATTTT
CDR3aa: CASSLDTGSNQPQHF